Following are 3 T cell receptor beta chains from one sample sequenced in a study of shared clonotypes between healthy human individuals. The method was immunoSEQ multiplex PCR; TCRdb's version includes in-frame clones alone and lacks a portion of them. The table includes about 330,000 clones, approximately 74% detected once. Material: memory CD4+ T cells sorted from blood. Subset noted: CD45RA-negative fraction. All receptors derive from a man aged 25-45 years in good health.

This clone was observed a few times. V is TRBV18 and J is TRBJ2-5; no reliable D call. V was clipped by 2 bases and J by 1 base, with 8 bases between them. The germline CDR1 and CDR2 sequences are KGHSH and LQKENI. CDR3 length equals 14 residues. CDR3 sequence reads: CASSPDTFQETQYF. CDR3 bases: TGTGCCAGCTCACCAGACACCTTCCAAGAGACCCAGTACTTC. The variable domain in full, completed from reference TRBV18 and TRBJ2-5, reads NAGVMQNPRHLVRRRGQEARLRCSPMKGHSHVYWYRQLPEEGLKFMVYLQKENIIDESGMPKERFSAEFPKEGPSILRIQQVVRGDSAAYFCASSPDTFQETQYFGPGTRLLVL.

The chain is built from TRBV19 and TRBJ1-2, with TRBD1 as a possible D gene (6 bases). CDR3 length: 14 residues. CDR1 and CDR2 (germline): LNHDA, SQIVND (reference sequence). The V end was cut by 5 bases, the J end by 5 bases, with 15 bases between. The CDR3: CASSPQQGWYGYTF. DNA for the CDR3: TGTGCCAGTAGTCCTCAACAGGGATGGTATGGCTACACCTTC.

The CDR3 reads CATADRSNEQFF. CDR3 bases: TGTGCCACCGCCGACAGGAGCAATGAGCAGTTCTTC. The V and J genes are TRBV19 and TRBJ2-1, with D perhaps matching TRBD1 (6 bases). This CDR3 region has 12 residues. Trimming removed 10 bases at V and 6 bases at J, with 13 bases between. The germline CDR1 and CDR2 sequences are LNHDA and SQIVND (reference sequence).